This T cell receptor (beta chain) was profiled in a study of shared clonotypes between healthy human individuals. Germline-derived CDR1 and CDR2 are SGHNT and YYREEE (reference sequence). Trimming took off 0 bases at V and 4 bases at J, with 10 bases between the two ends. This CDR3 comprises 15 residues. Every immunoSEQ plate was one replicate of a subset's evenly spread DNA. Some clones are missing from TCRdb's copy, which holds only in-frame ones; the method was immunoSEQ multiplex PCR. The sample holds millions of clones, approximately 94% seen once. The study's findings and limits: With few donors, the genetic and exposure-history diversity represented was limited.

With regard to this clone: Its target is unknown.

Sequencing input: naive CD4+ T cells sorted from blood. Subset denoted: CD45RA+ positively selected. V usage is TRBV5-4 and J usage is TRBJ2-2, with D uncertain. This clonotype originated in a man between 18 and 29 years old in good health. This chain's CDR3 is CASSLDRAGTGELFF. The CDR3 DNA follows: TGTGCCAGCAGCTTGGATCGAGCAGGCACCGGGGAGCTGTTTTTT.